The present TCR beta chain was sequenced within a study of shared clonotypes between healthy human individuals. Across the study: CD4 naive and CD4 memory each took three plates per donor, while CD8 naive took two and CD8 memory one.

Clones were read by immunoSEQ multiplex PCR, and TCRdb kept only the in-frame ones, dropping some. The data contain some 2,000,000 clones, approximately 96% of them seen just once; the ten biggest clones take up 0.1% to 0.15%. V lost 4 bases and J lost 2; bases outside the gene matches: 13. The CDR3 consists of 17 residues. Germline CDR1 is SGHDT and CDR2 is YYEEEE. This clonotype was sampled from a man between 18 and 29 years old in good health. The chain joins TRBV5-6 to TRBJ2-7; 9 positions match TRBD2. Sequencing was carried out using naive CD4+ T cells sorted from blood. Subset given: CD45RA+ positively selected. The CDR3 DNA follows: TGTGCCAGCAGCCTGGGGTCAGGGCGGGAGGGAACCTACGAGCAGTACTTC. Amino acid sequence: CASSLGSGREGTYEQYF.